The present T cell receptor (beta chain) was sequenced within a study of T-cell memory formation after mild COVID-19. This clonotype was observed a handful of times. Antigen unknown. TCRdb reprocessed the 5' RACE reads with MiXCR, giving one entry per CDR3 protein. The sample yields more than 350,000 distinct CDR3 sequences, more than 15% seen once. Study observations and caveats: Memory from before infection featured some responding clones, which suggests cross-reactive memory joined. There was a balanced CD4/CD8 profile in clones contracting day 15 to 85, and later expanders leaned CD4+. CD4+ contracting clones were found mainly in CM and EM, and CD8+ ones in EMRA. Nothing confirmed that second-wave clones peaking on day 37 were specific for SARS-CoV-2.

The specimen was PBMCs or a T cell subset sorted from them (not recorded which). The TCR was taken from a man aged 18-30 years who had mild COVID-19 (a few samples of this study predate the infection). Cell type and time point are not known.

CDR3 nucleotides: TGCAGCGTTTCTACAGGGGCGGGGTCCTACGAGCAGTACTTC. Encoded protein: CSVSTGAGSYEQYF. The chain has TRBV29-1 and TRBJ2-7; perhaps TRBD1 as D (7 bases). Trimming stripped 5 bases from V and 1 base from J, with 15 bases between. There are 14 residues in the CDR3. Germline lookup yields CDR1 SQVTM and CDR2 ANQGSEA.